One and the same sample provided the 32 T cell receptor beta chains below, sequenced in a study of T cell changes during pregnancy in multiple sclerosis. The table came from immunoSEQ multiplex PCR; TCRdb's copy has only in-frame clones and leaves some out. The sample comprises roughly 70,000 clones, approximately 92% of which are singletons, and roughly 2.1% rests with the top ten. This material consisted of peripheral blood, taken in the first trimester of pregnancy. The receptors here all came from a female donor with multiple sclerosis, enrolled in a pregnancy study.

The genes are TRBV7-9 and TRBJ2-7; D may be TRBD1 (5 bases). The CDR3 extends over 13 amino acids. V lost 8 bases and J lost 1, with 12 bases in between. Per germline, CDR1 SEHNR and CDR2 FQNEAQ (reference sequence). CDR3 sequence: CASETDRSYEQYF. In nucleotides, the CDR3 is TGTGCCAGCGAGACAGATCGTTCCTACGAGCAGTACTTC.

V and J are TRBV5-1 and TRBJ1-1; unclear D gene. Germline V gene lookup returns CDR1 SGHRS and CDR2 YFSETQ. Trimming removed 0 bases at V and 1 base at J, with 13 bases between. The CDR3 runs to 16 residues. The CDR3 DNA follows: TGCGCCAGCAGCTTGGGATCGGGTGCTTGGAACACTGAAGCTTTCTTT. Amino acids: CASSLGSGAWNTEAFF.

This clone was seen a single time. The chain employs TRBV7-9 and TRBJ2-2; 9 bases are a match to TRBD2. V trimming: 3 bases; J trimming: 2 bases; junction bases outside the gene matches: 4. This CDR3 has 16 residues. The V gene's germline CDR1 is SEHNR and CDR2 FQNEAQ (reference sequence). CDR3 loop: CASSFYLAGNTGELFF. CDR3 bases: TGTGCCAGCAGCTTCTATCTAGCGGGAAACACCGGGGAGCTGTTTTTT.

Only a few counts were recorded for this clone. A read error may produce the germline difference seen at one junction end. The CDR3 loop is CASTFTGNPEAFF. CDR3 DNA sequence: TGTGCCAGCACCTTCACCGGGAACCCTGAAGCTTTCTTT. This chain joins TRBV5-6 and TRBJ1-1, with D unresolved. Germline V gene lookup returns CDR1 SGHDT and CDR2 YYEEEE. This CDR3 comprises 13 residues. Full variable domain (rest looked up from reference TRBV5-6 and TRBJ1-1): DAGVTQSPTHLIKTRGQQVTLRCSPKSGHDTVSWYQQALGQGPQFIFQYYEEEERQRGNFPDRFSGHQFPNYSSELNVNALLLGDSALYLCASTFTGNPEAFFGQGTRLTVV.

The rearrangement joins TRBV18 to TRBJ1-5; 8 bases fit TRBD1. J was trimmed by 0 bases and V by 6 bases; bases with no gene match: 7. Germline V gene sequence: CDR1 KGHSH, CDR2 LQKENI. The CDR3 totals 16 residues. The CDR3 DNA sequence: TGTGCCAGCTCGGCAGGGGGCGCAAATAGCAATCAGCCCCAGCATTTT. This sequence encodes CASSAGGANSNQPQHF.

The chain employs TRBV5-4 and TRBJ1-1; TRBD1 matches at 7 bases. Trimming removed 4 bases from V and 3 bases from J; junction bases left unmatched: 12. This CDR3 spans 16 amino acids. In germline, CDR1 is SGHNT, CDR2 YYREEE (reference sequence). This CDR3 is CASSPETGRRYTEAFF. The CDR3 bases are TGTGCCAGCAGCCCCGAGACAGGGCGTCGATACACTGAAGCTTTCTTT.

This chain links TRBV5-1 with TRBJ2-1; 9 bases align to TRBD2. Germline values: CDR1 SGHRS, CDR2 YFSETQ. The length of the CDR3 is 17 residues. The V segment lost 0 bases and the J segment 0 bases; nucleotides outside the gene matches: 4. The CDR3 is CASSLDLAGRSYNEQFF. DNA of the CDR3: TGCGCCAGCAGCTTGGACCTAGCGGGACGCTCCTACAATGAGCAGTTCTTC.

The chain joins TRBV5-1 to TRBJ2-3; TRBD2 matches at 14 bases. CDR3 size: 16 residues. V lost 3 bases and J lost 5; bases outside the gene matches: 5. Looked up from germline, CDR1 is SGHRS and CDR2 is YFSETQ. The DNA of the CDR3 is TGCGCCAGCAGCTCCGGGACTAGCGGGGGAGGAGATACGCAGTATTTT. Its translation: CASSSGTSGGGDTQYF.

This sequence joins TRBV5-4 and TRBJ2-7, with 7 bases matching TRBD2. V shed 4 bases, J shed 2 bases, and the junction held 9 bases outside the gene matches. Germline V CDR1 and CDR2: SGHNT, YYREEE (reference sequence). CDR3 length: 15 residues. The CDR3: CASSLLGGLTYEQYF. In DNA, the CDR3 is TGTGCCAGCAGCCTGTTGGGGGGGTTGACCTACGAGCAGTACTTC.

The chain employs TRBV19 and TRBJ1-2; possibly TRBD1 for D (6 bases). The V and J ends lost 5 bases and 4 bases respectively, with 11 bases between them. Germline-derived CDR1 and CDR2 are LNHDA and SQIVND (reference sequence). The CDR3 contains 13 residues. The CDR3 loop is CASSFGGAYGYTF. DNA for the CDR3: TGTGCCAGTAGTTTCGGGGGGGCCTATGGCTACACCTTC.

The chain employs TRBV29-1 and TRBJ2-5, with a tentative D call TRBD2 (5 bases). The ends were cut back, 6 bases at V and 4 bases at J, with 18 bases in the middle. Germline V lookup: CDR1 SQVTM, CDR2 ANQGSEA. This CDR3 comprises 14 residues. CDR3: CSVLSANKVETQYF. DNA for the CDR3: TGCAGCGTCCTTAGCGCCAACAAGGTAGAGACCCAGTACTTC.

The V gene is TRBV29-1, the J gene TRBJ2-3; 10 nucleotides align to TRBD1. This CDR3 comprises 15 residues. Trimming cost V 5 bases and J 5 bases; bases outside gene matches: 10. Per germline, CDR1 SQVTM and CDR2 ANQGSEA. CDR3 sequence reads: CSVPGQGVTVDTQYF. DNA for the CDR3: TGCAGCGTTCCCGGACAGGGGGTTACAGTAGATACGCAGTATTTT.

The sample holds a few counts of this clone. This chain connects TRBV18 to TRBJ1-6, with D unresolved. This CDR3 region has 15 residues. Germline CDR1 KGHSH, CDR2 LQKENI. The V gene lost 4 bases and the J gene lost 4 bases, with 11 bases spanning the gap. Here the CDR3 DNA reads TGTGCCAGCTCACAAGAGGGCACATATAATTCACCCCTCCACTTT. Protein: CASSQEGTYNSPLHF.

The chain couples TRBV6-1 to TRBJ1-3, with D hard to call. This CDR3 has 16 amino acids. Looked up from germline, CDR1 is MNHNS and CDR2 is SASEGT. Trimming shortened V by 1 base and J by 0 bases, and 10 bases separated the two germline ends. The CDR3 DNA follows: TGTGCCAGCAGTGAAGGTGTGTTGAGCTCTGGAAACACCATATATTTT. This sequence encodes CASSEGVLSSGNTIYF.

The chain has TRBV29-1 and TRBJ1-1, with D perhaps TRBD1 (6 bases). CDR3 size: 12 residues. V lost 7 bases and J 5 bases, leaving 14 bases between the germline ends. Germline loops: CDR1 SQVTM, CDR2 ANQGSEA. The CDR3 is CSADPGDTEAFF. The CDR3 DNA sequence: TGCAGCGCGGATCCAGGGGATACTGAAGCTTTCTTT.

The chain uses TRBV28 and TRBJ2-2; 11 positions match TRBD1. CDR3 length: 17 residues. In germline, CDR1 is MDHEN, CDR2 SYDVKM. Trimming cost V 7 bases and J 2 bases; bases outside gene matches: 9. CDR3 coding DNA: TGTGCCAGCATCGGTTGGACAGGGGGCGTTAACACCGGGGAGCTGTTTTTT. This sequence encodes CASIGWTGGVNTGELFF.

The V and J genes are TRBV2 and TRBJ1-2; D gene unclear. Germline values: CDR1 SNHLY, CDR2 FYNNEI. The V end lost 3 bases, the J end lost 5 bases, and 7 bases lay between the germline ends. There are 12 residues in the CDR3. The CDR3 here is CASSEQTYGYTF. The CDR3 bases are TGTGCCAGCAGTGAGCAGACTTATGGCTACACCTTC.

This chain links TRBV19 with TRBJ1-5; TRBD1 matches 7 bases. This CDR3 spans 12 amino acids. The junction had 3 bases not matched to a gene; V was cut back by 9 bases and J by 4 bases. Germline CDR1 reads LNHDA; CDR2 reads SQIVND (reference sequence). The CDR3 is CASRQGNQPQHF. DNA of the CDR3: TGTGCCAGCAGACAGGGAAATCAGCCCCAGCATTTT.

CDR3 amino acids: CASSPTLGGAVTEAFF. The CDR3 DNA is TGTGCCAGCAGCCCCACTCTGGGGGGGGCGGTGACTGAAGCTTTCTTT. The chain links TRBV7-9 to TRBJ1-1; weak D call: TRBD1 (6 bases). From germline, CDR1 is SEHNR and CDR2 FQNEAQ (reference sequence). V gave up 5 bases and J gave up 5 bases, with 21 bases separating them. This CDR3 comprises 16 residues.

The rearrangement uses TRBV18 and TRBJ2-1; 8 nucleotides align to TRBD2. After removal of 1 base from V and 4 bases from J, the junction contained 3 bases not matched to a gene. This CDR3 region has 15 residues. CDR1 KGHSH and CDR2 LQKENI come from the germline V gene. CDR3 residues: CASSPLSGTYNEQFF. DNA of the CDR3: TGTGCCAGCTCACCACTTAGCGGGACGTACAATGAGCAGTTCTTC. Based on the CDR3 plus reference TRBV18 and TRBJ2-1, the full variable domain is NAGVMQNPRHLVRRRGQEARLRCSPMKGHSHVYWYRQLPEEGLKFMVYLQKENIIDESGMPKERFSAEFPKEGPSILRIQQVVRGDSAAYFCASSPLSGTYNEQFFGPGTRLTVL.

This clone was seen only a few times. The CDR3 nucleotides are TGTGCCAGCAGCCAAGATCTTGGAGACGTAGCCAAAAACATTCAGTACTTC. Protein product: CASSQDLGDVAKNIQYF. V gene TRBV4-2 combines with J gene TRBJ2-4; D remains ambiguous. CDR3 length: 17 residues. Trimming took off 0 bases at V and 0 bases at J, with 12 bases between the two ends. Germline CDR1 LGHNA, CDR2 YNFKEQ.

This rearrangement joins TRBV2 to TRBJ1-5; unclear D gene. Germline CDR1 is SNHLY and CDR2 is FYNNEI. Deletions cut 4 bases from V and 4 bases from J, with 8 bases between. CDR3 length: 13 amino acids. CDR3 loop: CASSVDKNQPQHF. The CDR3 region has the DNA TGTGCCAGCAGTGTCGACAAGAATCAGCCCCAGCATTTT. Full variable domain (remainder filled in from reference TRBV2 and TRBJ1-5): EPEVTQTPSHQVTQMGQEVILRCVPISNHLYFYWYRQILGQKVEFLVSFYNNEISEKSEIFDDQFSVERPDGSNFTLKIRSTKLEDSAMYFCASSVDKNQPQHFGDGTRLSIL.

The CDR3 is CASSIASLGAGGTYEQYF. CDR3 bases: TGTGCCAGTAGTATCGCCTCTTTAGGGGCAGGGGGCACCTACGAGCAGTACTTC. The chain carries TRBV19 and TRBJ2-7; the match to TRBD1 covers 8 bases. The V gene end was trimmed by 3 bases and the J gene end by 2 bases; junction bases not matched to a gene: 15. Germline loops: CDR1 LNHDA, CDR2 SQIVND (reference sequence). The CDR3 covers 18 residues.

The gene calls are TRBV6-1 and TRBJ1-4; tentative D call: TRBD1 (6 bases). This CDR3 region has 15 residues. V lost 3 bases to trimming and J lost 5 bases, with 13 bases between them. The germline V gene encodes CDR1 MNHNS and CDR2 SASEGT. CDR3 sequence (DNA): TGTGCCAGCAGTGAGGCAACAGGGCACAATGAAAAACTGTTTTTT. Translation gives CASSEATGHNEKLFF.

This clone was counted a single time. The rearrangement joins TRBV10-3 to TRBJ1-2, with TRBD1 matching over 8 bases. This CDR3 contains 12 residues. Germline trimming cut 6 bases from V and 7 bases from J; bases unmatched to any gene: 4. Germline V CDR1 and CDR2: ENHRY, SYGVKD. Here the CDR3 reads CAISGQGGGYTF. As DNA, the CDR3 is TGTGCCATCAGCGGACAGGGTGGTGGCTACACCTTC.

The chain is built from TRBV5-5 and TRBJ2-3; 10 nucleotides match TRBD2. CDR1 SGHKS and CDR2 YYEKEE come from the germline V gene (reference sequence). This CDR3 comprises 16 residues. The junction had 4 bases not matched to a gene; V was cut back by 0 bases and J by 3 bases. The CDR3, as DNA: TGTGCCAGCAGCTTGGGGCTAGCGGGAGCGACAGATACGCAGTATTTT. It specifies CASSLGLAGATDTQYF.

J is TRBJ2-1 and V is TRBV7-2; TRBD1 might be the D (6 bases). Germline V gene data show CDR1 as SGHTA and CDR2 as FQGNSA. With 2 bases removed from V and 9 bases from J, the gap between germline ends came to 20 bases. The CDR3 covers 16 residues. The CDR3 is CASSLSAGLQGGEQFF. The DNA of the CDR3 is TGTGCCAGCAGCTTATCGGCGGGCCTCCAAGGGGGTGAGCAGTTCTTC.

This clone has a single count. V is TRBV19 and J is TRBJ1-6; 8 nucleotides line up with TRBD1. The germline V gene has CDR1 LNHDA and CDR2 SQIVND (reference sequence). Trimming at V came to 5 bases and at J to 9 bases, leaving 6 bases not matched to a gene. The length of the CDR3 is 14 residues. The CDR3 loop reads CASSSGQGGSPLHF. The CDR3 region has the DNA TGTGCCAGTAGTTCCGGACAGGGAGGTTCACCCCTCCACTTT.

The V call is TRBV28, the J call TRBJ2-1; 9 nucleotides line up with TRBD1. Looked up from germline, CDR1 is MDHEN and CDR2 is SYDVKM. The CDR3 extends over 15 amino acids. The trim removed 2 bases at V and 9 bases at J, leaving 8 bases unmatched. CDR3 protein: CASSLVGTGMGEQFF. CDR3 DNA: TGTGCCAGCAGTTTAGTAGGGACAGGGATGGGTGAGCAGTTCTTC.

This clone was seen a single time. V gene TRBV15 combines with J gene TRBJ2-7; unclear D gene. CDR3 length: 15 residues. The V gene's germline CDR1 is LNHNV and CDR2 YYDKDF (reference sequence). V gave up 3 bases and J gave up 6 bases, with 18 bases separating them. CDR3 residues: CATSRQRSYLTEQYF. DNA of the CDR3: TGTGCCACCAGCAGGCAGAGGTCATATCTTACCGAGCAGTACTTC.

The chain couples TRBV25-1 to TRBJ1-6, with a possible D match to TRBD1 (5 bases). CDR1 is MGHDK, CDR2 SYGVNS, per germline. The CDR3 extends over 16 amino acids. Trimming pared 2 bases from V and 3 bases from J, leaving 11 bases between. CDR3 sequence (DNA): TGTGCCAGCAGTGAACCAGGGAATTACTATAATTCACCCCTCCACTTT. Translation: CASSEPGNYYNSPLHF.

This sequence joins TRBV5-1 and TRBJ2-1; 9 positions agree with TRBD1. This CDR3 region has 15 residues. Germline CDR1 SGHRS, CDR2 YFSETQ. Trimming removed 1 base from V and 8 bases from J; junction bases left unmatched: 7. The CDR3 bases are TGCGCCAGCAGCTTGCAACAGGGGGCTGGGGATGAGCAGTTCTTC. As protein: CASSLQQGAGDEQFF.